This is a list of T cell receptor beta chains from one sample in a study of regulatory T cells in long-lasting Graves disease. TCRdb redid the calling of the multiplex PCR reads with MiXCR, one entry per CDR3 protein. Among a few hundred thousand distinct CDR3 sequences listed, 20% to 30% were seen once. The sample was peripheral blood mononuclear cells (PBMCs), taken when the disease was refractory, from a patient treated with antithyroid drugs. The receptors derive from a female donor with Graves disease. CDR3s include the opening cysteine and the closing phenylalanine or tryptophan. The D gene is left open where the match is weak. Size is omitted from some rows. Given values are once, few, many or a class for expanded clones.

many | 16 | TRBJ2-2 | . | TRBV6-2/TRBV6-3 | CASSYKESPNTGELFF | TGTGCCAGCAGTTATAAAGAGAGCCCGAACACCGGGGAGCTGTTTTTT
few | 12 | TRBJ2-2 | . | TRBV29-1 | CSVDGLPGELFF | TGCAGCGTTGACGGTTTACCCGGGGAGCTGTTTTTT
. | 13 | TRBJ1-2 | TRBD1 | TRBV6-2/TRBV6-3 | CASSLWTGNGYTF | TGTGCCAGCAGTTTATGGACAGGGAATGGCTACACCTTC
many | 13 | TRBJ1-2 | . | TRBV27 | CASSLSGIYGYTF | TGTGCCAGCAGTTTATCGGGGATTTATGGCTACACCTTC
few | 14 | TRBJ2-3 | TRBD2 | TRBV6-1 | CASRASGGGDTQYF | TGTGCCAGCAGGGCTAGCGGAGGTGGAGATACGCAGTATTTT
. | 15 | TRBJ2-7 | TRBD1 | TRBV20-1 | CSARTRTGEMGEQYF | TGCAGTGCTAGAACCCGGACAGGGGAAATGGGCGAGCAGTACTTC
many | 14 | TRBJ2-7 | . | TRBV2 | CASRPAPHRVPLDF | TGTGCCAGCAGACCGGCCCCCCACAGGGTCCCCTTGGACTTC
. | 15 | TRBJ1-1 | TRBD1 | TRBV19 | CASSLDRGMNTEAFF | TGTGCCAGTAGTCTTGACAGGGGCATGAACACTGAAGCTTTCTTT
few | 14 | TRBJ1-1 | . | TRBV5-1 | CASSLVGDRTEAFF | TGCGCCAGCAGCTTGGTGGGGGATCGGACTGAAGCTTTCTTT
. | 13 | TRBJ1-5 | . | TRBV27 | CASRLATSMGEHF | TGTGCCAGCAGACTAGCAACTTCGATGGGAGAGCATTTT
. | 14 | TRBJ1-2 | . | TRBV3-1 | CASSPRAAPYGYTF | TGTGCCAGCAGCCCAAGGGCAGCACCGTATGGCTACACCTTC
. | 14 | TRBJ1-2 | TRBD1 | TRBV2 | CASSSGTGAIGYTF | TGTGCCAGCAGCTCCGGGACAGGGGCGATTGGCTACACCTTC
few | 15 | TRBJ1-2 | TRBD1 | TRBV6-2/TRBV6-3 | CASIAGDRTGYGYTF | TGTGCCAGCATCGCCGGGGACAGAACTGGCTATGGCTACACCTTC
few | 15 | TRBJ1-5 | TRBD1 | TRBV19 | CASTPTGGAYQPQHF | TGTGCCAGTACCCCGACAGGGGGCGCGTATCAGCCCCAGCATTTT
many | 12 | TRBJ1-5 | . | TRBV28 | CASSRASQPQHF | TGTGCCAGCAGTAGGGCGTCCCAGCCCCAGCATTTT
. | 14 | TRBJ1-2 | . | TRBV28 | CASSSPTDNYGYTF | TGTGCCAGCAGTTCCCCGACAGATAACTATGGCTACACCTTC
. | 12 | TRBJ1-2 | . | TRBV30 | CAWSYSSDGYTF | TGTGCCTGGTCCTATTCCTCGGATGGCTACACCTTC
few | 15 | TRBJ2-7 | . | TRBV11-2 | CASSLTDGWAYEQYF | TGTGCCAGCAGCCTAACAGACGGGTGGGCCTACGAGCAGTACTTC
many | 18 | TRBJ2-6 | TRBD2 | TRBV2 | CASSDLAGGPFGANVLTF | TGTGCCAGCAGCGACCTAGCGGGAGGCCCGTTTGGGGCCAACGTCCTGACTTTC
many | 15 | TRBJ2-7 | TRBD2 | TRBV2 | CASSSTSGRSYEQYF | TGTGCCAGCAGCTCGACTAGCGGGAGGTCCTACGAGCAGTACTTC
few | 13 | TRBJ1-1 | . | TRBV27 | CASSFVMNTEAFF | TGTGCCAGCAGTTTTGTAATGAACACTGAAGCTTTCTTT
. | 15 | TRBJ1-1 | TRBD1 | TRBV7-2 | CASSPQGARSTEAFF | TGTGCCAGCAGCCCGCAGGGGGCGAGGAGCACTGAAGCTTTCTTT
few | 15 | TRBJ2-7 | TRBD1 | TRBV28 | CASSSTGGRTYEQYF | TGTGCCAGCAGTTCGACAGGGGGCCGGACCTACGAGCAGTACTTC
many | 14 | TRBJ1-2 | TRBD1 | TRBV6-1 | CASTAVRDRDGYTF | TGTGCCAGCACCGCCGTCCGGGACAGAGATGGCTACACCTTC
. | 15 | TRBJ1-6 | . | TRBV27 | CASSAAGAINSPLHF | TGTGCCAGCAGCGCCGCGGGGGCGATTAATTCACCCCTCCACTTT
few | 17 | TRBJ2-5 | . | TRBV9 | CASSGGGGSAALETQYF | TGTGCCAGCAGCGGGGGGGGCGGGAGTGCAGCTCTGGAGACCCAGTACTTC
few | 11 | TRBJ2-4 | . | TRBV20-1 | CSAQVGNIQYF | TGCAGTGCGCAAGTGGGGAACATTCAGTACTTC
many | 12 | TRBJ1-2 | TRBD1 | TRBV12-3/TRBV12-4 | CASSLNRGGYTF | TGTGCCAGCAGCCTAAACAGGGGTGGCTACACCTTC
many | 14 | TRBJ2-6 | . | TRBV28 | CASSYHSGANVLTF | TGTGCCAGCAGTTATCATTCTGGGGCCAACGTCCTGACTTTC
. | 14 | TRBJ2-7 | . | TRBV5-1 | CASSQLSGTYEQYF | TGCGCCAGCAGCCAACTAAGCGGAACCTACGAGCAGTACTTC
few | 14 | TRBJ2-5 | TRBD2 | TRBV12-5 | CASGAAGGQETQYF | TGTGCTAGTGGTGCCGCGGGGGGGCAAGAGACCCAGTACTTC
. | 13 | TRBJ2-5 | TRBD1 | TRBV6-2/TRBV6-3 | CASRGTGGETQYF | TGTGCCAGCAGGGGGACAGGGGGCGAGACCCAGTACTTC
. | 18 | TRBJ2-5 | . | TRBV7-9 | CASSLPRAPRNREETQYF | TGTGCCAGCAGCCTCCCCCGGGCCCCTAGGAACCGGGAAGAGACCCAGTACTTC
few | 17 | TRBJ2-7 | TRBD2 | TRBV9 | CASSVGSGRLEGDEQYF | TGTGCCAGCAGCGTAGGAAGCGGGAGATTAGAAGGGGACGAGCAGTACTTC
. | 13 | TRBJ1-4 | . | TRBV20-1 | CSAMRGAYEKLFF | TGCAGTGCTATGCGGGGGGCATACGAAAAACTGTTTTTT